This record concerns one T cell receptor beta chain sequence. This clonotype was seen a single time. Its antigen remains undetermined. No much larger clone exists at a distance of one base, and base qualities are not known. A single read constitutes weak evidence. The roughly 37 donors, aged about 6 to 90 years, were systemically healthy Caucasian individuals from Russia. Each donor gave about 11 milliliters of peripheral blood, drawn into EDTA-treated Vacutainer tubes. PBMCs were isolated by Ficoll-Paque density-gradient centrifugation, with at least 7 million obtained per sample. Total RNA was extracted from PBMCs with Trizol reagent, with at least 5 micrograms obtained per sample. The percentages of naive CD45RAhigh/CD27high T cells were determined by flow cytometry on a PBMC aliquot from every donor. Library construction relied on 5' RACE. Reads for this sample came from an Illumina HiSeq 2500. A second roughly 6 to 12 cycle PCR used a sample-barcoded 5' primer and a J-beta primer mix. A template-switch 5' adaptor carrying 12 random nucleotides introduced a unique molecular identifier onto each TCR beta cDNA molecule. Each sample yielded at least 2.5 million CDR3-containing paired-end reads. First-strand cDNA was synthesized from all RNA with the Mint cDNA synthesis kit, primed by a TRBC-specific oligonucleotide. Following uracil-DNA glycosylase treatment, all cDNA underwent a first 18-cycle PCR with the universal primers M1SS and BC2_uni_R. In the authors' own workflow: For normalization, 1 million high-quality reads were randomly selected from each sample, with every read carrying a distinct molecular identifier. Reads sharing molecular identifiers were discarded rather than binned into consensus sequences. MiTCR, with a Q25 quality threshold and the strictest error-elimination algorithm, was used for CDR3 identification, clonotype clustering and error correction. A nonparametric unseen species model using Euler transformation provided a lower-bound estimate of total TCR beta diversity. The public reads were quality trimmed at Q25 with fastp and then assembled into clones with MiXCR by TCRdb, keeping productive beta chains. Rows are unified per CDR3 protein, each entry keeping the most common DNA and genes. These V and J calls are TCRdb output, not the study's own analysis. A total of 650,000 to 800,000 distinct CDR3 sequences appear in this sample, approximately 48% of them only once. Jointly, the top ten make up roughly a fifth of the sample.

The data are from a study of blood T cells in healthy people across ages (dated by TCRdb to between 2015 and 2017). Study-level background: In model experiments, roughly one uniquely barcoded TCR beta cDNA molecule per two T cells was captured by template switching. Using deep sequencing normalized with unique cDNA molecular identifiers, the study measured how TCR beta repertoire diversity changes with age. Four age groups were formed from the donors: young (average roughly 16 years), middle-aged (approximately 40), aged (around 62) and long-lived (82). Donors of different ages were randomly distributed across sequencing lanes to avoid experimental bias. The study analyzed two additional independent replicas of 1 million unique cDNA reads from the same blood draw for two donors, one aged 18 to 29 and one aged 80 or older.

From cysteine to phenylalanine, the CDR3 is 12 amino acids long. The entry retains the CDR3 DNA only, 36 bases that are in frame from base 1. A distance of 13 bases separates the germline ends of V and J, which lose 7 bases and 6 bases respectively. The germline V gene sets CDR1 to MNHEY and CDR2 to SVGEGT. Results the study describes overall, beyond this receptor: Observed TCR beta diversity per million T cells fell roughly linearly with age, and a significant reduction was already apparent by age about 36. Bulk unsorted PBMC profiling prevented conclusive comparison of naive and antigen-experienced compartments. Donor CMV infection status was unknown, potentially confounding age-related changes in expanded clonotypes. Compared with the aged group, the long-lived group had more naive CD4+ T cells, fewer expanded clones and increased TCR diversity, a pattern suggesting age selection. The percentage of naive T cells measured by flow cytometry correlated strongly with observed TCR beta diversity. Estimates of total diversity based on one million sequenced T cells were considered lower bounds and underestimates.

The sequence was collected from a man aged 60 to 75 in good health. Sequencing input: blood. The rearranged segments are TRBV6-2 or TRBV6-3 and TRBJ2-7; no D gene can be assigned with confidence. The CDR3 protein: CASTSRVFEQYF. The DNA is TGTGCCAGCACGTCTCGGGTATTCGAGCAGTACTTC.